Shown below are 9 T cell receptor beta chains from a single sample sequenced in a study of beta chain features in type 1 diabetes. Expressed TCRB transcripts were sequenced after all isolated RNA was converted to cDNA. TCRdb's copy holds only in-frame clones and misses some; the assay was immunoSEQ multiplex PCR. In the table there are 250,000 to 300,000 clones, 20% to 25% of which are singletons. Study-wide points: Type 1 diabetes patients had moderately but significantly shorter TCRB CDR3s in all four CD4+ subsets.

Their recognized antigens are unknown. The sample comprised naive CD4+ T cells from blood. The receptors were sampled from a woman aged 25-40 years with type 1 diabetes.

The chain combines TRBV30 with TRBJ1-4; perhaps TRBD1 as D (5 bases). This CDR3 region has 14 residues. V lost 3 bases, J lost 2 bases, and 10 bases lay in between. From germline, CDR1 is GTSNPN and CDR2 SVGIG (reference sequence). This chain's CDR3 is CAWRAGLTNEKLFF. CDR3 nucleotide sequence: TGTGCCTGGAGGGCAGGGTTGACTAATGAAAAACTGTTTTTT.

V usage is TRBV19 and J usage is TRBJ2-2; TRBD2 might be the D (6 bases). There are 16 residues in the CDR3. Germline V CDR1 and CDR2: LNHDA, SQIVND (reference sequence). V lost 1 base to trimming and J lost 5 bases, with 14 bases between them. The CDR3 nucleotides are TGTGCCAGTAGTATAGTCGGGCGGGAAGGAACCGGGGAGCTGTTTTTT. It yields the protein CASSIVGREGTGELFF.

The chain recombines TRBV15 with TRBJ2-7; weak D call: TRBD2 (6 bases). The CDR3 covers 16 residues. V was cut by 3 bases and J by 2 bases, with 17 bases left in between. Germline V gene sequence: CDR1 LNHNV, CDR2 YYDKDF (reference sequence). The CDR3 coding sequence is TGTGCCACCAGCAGTAACAGCGGGTTCATAACCTACGAGCAGTACTTC. Translation gives CATSSNSGFITYEQYF.

V usage is TRBV2 and J usage is TRBJ2-7; TRBD2 might be the D (5 bases). Trimming took 8 bases from V and 2 from J, leaving 10 bases between them. Looked up from germline, CDR1 is SNHLY and CDR2 is FYNNEI. The CDR3 is 12 residues long. This CDR3 is CASESGPYEQYF. For the CDR3, the DNA is TGTGCCAGCGAGAGCGGCCCCTACGAGCAGTACTTC.

This clone was detected only a few times. This chain connects TRBV29-1 to TRBJ2-1; 11 nucleotides agree with TRBD2. The germline CDR1 and CDR2 sequences are SQVTM and ANQGSEA. V trimming: 8 bases; J trimming: 4 bases; junction bases outside the gene matches: 4. This CDR3 is built from 13 residues. The CDR3 DNA sequence: TGCAGCAAAACTAGCGGGGGATACAATGAGCAGTTCTTC. Encoded protein: CSKTSGGYNEQFF.

This sequence joins TRBV5-6 and TRBJ2-1, with TRBD2 identical over 11 bases. V shed 5 bases and J 13 bases; nucleotides not matched to a gene: 5. Germline CDR1 reads SGHDT; CDR2 reads YYEEEE. This CDR3 has 12 residues. CDR3 sequence reads: CASRVAGGPQFF. The CDR3 nucleotides read TGTGCCAGCAGGGTAGCGGGAGGGCCTCAGTTCTTC.

The gene calls are TRBV28 and TRBJ1-2; D unclear. The V gene's germline CDR1 is MDHEN and CDR2 SYDVKM. V shed 4 bases and J shed 2 bases, with 14 bases lying between them. CDR3 size: 15 residues. The CDR3 loop is CASSSHTGVNYGYTF. In nucleotides, the CDR3 is TGTGCCAGCAGTTCACATACCGGGGTCAACTATGGCTACACCTTC.

This chain uses TRBV28 with TRBJ2-7; D is possibly TRBD1 (7 bases). Trimming took 4 bases from V and 2 from J, leaving 12 bases between them. Germline CDR1 and CDR2: MDHEN and SYDVKM. The CDR3 consists of 14 residues. The CDR3, as DNA: TGTGCCAGCAGTTCGCGGGACAGCACCTACGAGCAGTACTTC. It yields the protein CASSSRDSTYEQYF.

This clone has only a few counts. The J gene is TRBJ1-1, the V gene TRBV4-1, with TRBD1 matching over 7 bases. The CDR3 loop spans 17 amino acids. Per the germline V gene, CDR1 is MGHRA and CDR2 is YSYEKL. The junction had 9 bases not matched to a gene; V was cut back by 1 base and J by 1 base. CDR3 in DNA: TGCGCCAGCAGCCAAGCCAATTTGGGGACAGAGAACACTGAAGCTTTCTTT. As protein: CASSQANLGTENTEAFF.